This T cell receptor beta chain was retrieved from a study of T cell responses to AZD1222 COVID-19 vaccine. As concerns this clone: The target antigen is unknown.

Clones were read by immunoSEQ multiplex PCR, and TCRdb kept only the in-frame ones, dropping some. The table includes under 80,000 clones, about four fifths detected once. Germline loops: CDR1 MNHEY, CDR2 SVGEGT. There are 15 residues in the CDR3. V lost 0 bases and J lost 14, with 20 bases in between. General study results and limits: Donor demographics were predominantly white British with a female majority; clonal diversity may be underestimated.

The sequence derives from an adult who received the AZD1222 COVID-19 vaccine. The genes are TRBV6-2 or TRBV6-3 and TRBJ2-4, with a weak D call TRBD1 (6 bases). The input for sequencing was peripheral blood, taken 28 days after the second AZD1222 dose. The CDR3 coding sequence is TGTGCCAGCAGTTACTCTCTTAAATCGGTACAGGGCAAGTACTTC. The encoded protein is CASSYSLKSVQGKYF.